The rows below give T cell receptor beta chains drawn from one sample of a study of shared clonotypes between healthy human individuals. Sequenced by immunoSEQ multiplex PCR; TCRdb stores in-frame clones only, minus some. Of over a million clones detected, 95% to 99% appear once; the ten largest clones hold around 0.45%. Sequenced input: naive CD4+ T cells sorted from blood. The receptors originated from a young man in good health. Each CDR3 is given with its conserved first and last residue. The D gene is left open where the match is weak. Rows may omit the clone size; those that give it use once, few, many or a size class.

J: TRBJ1-3; V: TRBV7-9; size: NA; D: NA; CDR3: CASSPGQPGNTIYF; DNA: TGTGCCAGCAGCCCAGGGCAGCCCGGAAACACCATATATTTT
J: TRBJ2-7; V: TRBV11-2; size: NA; D: NA; CDR3: CASSPVQGSYEQYF; DNA: TGTGCCAGCAGCCCGGTTCAGGGTTCCTACGAGCAGTACTTC
J: TRBJ2-3; V: TRBV7-2; size: NA; D: NA; CDR3: CASSFSSADTQYF; DNA: TGTGCCAGCAGCTTTTCCTCAGCCGATACGCAGTATTTT
J: TRBJ2-1; V: TRBV5-1; size: once; D: NA; CDR3: CASSLTPEYNEQFF; DNA: TGCGCCAGCAGCTTGACGCCAGAATACAATGAGCAGTTCTTC
J: TRBJ1-1; V: TRBV7-6; size: NA; D: NA; CDR3: CASSTNRESAFF; DNA: TGTGCCAGCAGCACTAACAGGGAATCAGCTTTCTTT
J: TRBJ2-1; V: TRBV28; size: NA; D: TRBD2; CDR3: CASSSGGENSYNEQFF; DNA: TGTGCCAGCAGTTCGGGGGGGGAGAACTCCTACAATGAGCAGTTCTTC
J: TRBJ2-2; V: TRBV11-2; size: NA; D: NA; CDR3: CASSPRRQTGELFF; DNA: TGTGCCAGCAGCCCTAGGAGGCAGACCGGGGAGCTGTTTTTT
J: TRBJ1-1; V: TRBV25-1; size: NA; D: TRBD1; CDR3: CASSLTGGNTEAFF; DNA: TGTGCCAGCAGCCTGACAGGGGGGAACACTGAAGCTTTCTTT
J: TRBJ1-5; V: TRBV11-2; size: few; D: NA; CDR3: CASSLGSGNQPQHF; DNA: TGTGCCAGCAGCCTGGGATCGGGTAATCAGCCCCAGCATTTT
J: TRBJ2-5; V: TRBV27; size: once; D: TRBD2; CDR3: CASGRGLAGEETQYF; DNA: TGTGCCAGCGGTAGGGGACTAGCGGGAGAAGAGACCCAGTACTTC
J: TRBJ1-2; V: TRBV19; size: once; D: TRBD1; CDR3: CASTLPVDRGGGYTF; DNA: TGTGCCAGTACCCTCCCGGTCGACAGGGGTGGTGGCTACACCTTC
J: TRBJ2-5; V: TRBV4-3; size: NA; D: TRBD1; CDR3: CASSRTGGGETQYF; DNA: TGCGCCAGCAGCCGAACAGGGGGAGGTGAGACCCAGTACTTC
J: TRBJ2-5; V: TRBV5-6; size: NA; D: NA; CDR3: CASSLDFWGFGETQYF; DNA: TGTGCCAGCAGCTTGGATTTTTGGGGGTTTGGAGAGACCCAGTACTTC
J: TRBJ2-7; V: TRBV2; size: NA; D: TRBD2; CDR3: CASRRLAYEQYF; DNA: TGTGCCAGCAGACGACTAGCTTACGAGCAGTACTTC
J: TRBJ2-2; V: TRBV5-6; size: NA; D: NA; CDR3: CASSFVLNTGELFF; DNA: TGTGCCAGCAGCTTCGTACTGAACACCGGGGAGCTGTTTTTT
J: TRBJ2-6; V: TRBV19; size: NA; D: NA; CDR3: CASSAEHSGANVLTF; DNA: TGTGCCAGTTCGGCCGAACACTCTGGGGCCAACGTCCTGACTTTC
J: TRBJ2-7; V: TRBV5-4; size: NA; D: NA; CDR3: CAVREWDGRSLGHF; DNA: TGTGCCGTACGAGAGTGGGACGGACGGAGCCTAGGGCACTTC
J: TRBJ1-2; V: TRBV19; size: NA; D: TRBD1; CDR3: CASSTGGRSPYGYTF; DNA: TGTGCCAGTAGCACAGGGGGCCGATCCCCCTATGGCTACACCTTC
J: TRBJ2-1; V: TRBV7-9; size: NA; D: TRBD2; CDR3: CASSPTGGRAGGEQFF; DNA: TGTGCCAGCAGCCCCACGGGCGGGCGCGCGGGGGGTGAGCAGTTCTTC
J: TRBJ2-2; V: TRBV19; size: once; D: TRBD1; CDR3: CASSPTGTVNTGELFF; DNA: TGTGCCAGTAGTCCGACTGGGACAGTGAACACCGGGGAGCTGTTTTTT
J: TRBJ1-4; V: TRBV7-9; size: NA; D: NA; CDR3: CASSLGGAAGDLFF; DNA: TGTGCCAGCAGCTTAGGCGGGGCGGCAGGAGATCTGTTTTTT
J: TRBJ2-5; V: TRBV6-1; size: NA; D: TRBD2; CDR3: CASRTSGKETQYF; DNA: TGTGCCAGCAGAACTAGCGGGAAAGAGACCCAGTACTTC
J: TRBJ2-7; V: TRBV6-5; size: NA; D: TRBD1; CDR3: CASSYSAGGNYEQYF; DNA: TGTGCCAGCAGTTACTCAGCAGGGGGAAACTACGAGCAGTACTTC
J: TRBJ2-1; V: TRBV27; size: NA; D: TRBD2; CDR3: CASSFSGGRSIF; DNA: TGTGCCAGCAGTTTTAGCGGGGGGAGGTCGATCTTC
J: TRBJ1-2; V: TRBV18; size: NA; D: NA; CDR3: CASSPTGTVNYGYTF; DNA: TGTGCCAGCTCACCGACCGGGACGGTAAACTATGGCTACACCTTC
J: TRBJ2-7; V: TRBV7-8; size: NA; D: NA; CDR3: CASSLVGEQYF; DNA: TGTGCCAGCAGCTTAGTGGGGGAGCAGTACTTC
J: TRBJ2-7; V: TRBV6-1; size: NA; D: NA; CDR3: CASSPRDTAYEQYF; DNA: TGTGCCAGCAGCCCCCGGGACACAGCCTACGAGCAGTACTTC
J: TRBJ2-1; V: TRBV9; size: NA; D: NA; CDR3: CASSVVSQGVNEQFF; DNA: TGTGCCAGCAGCGTAGTTAGCCAGGGTGTCAATGAGCAGTTCTTC
J: TRBJ1-1; V: TRBV28; size: NA; D: TRBD1; CDR3: CASRQLTGGGTEAFF; DNA: TGTGCCAGCAGACAGCTAACAGGGGGTGGTACTGAAGCTTTCTTT
J: TRBJ1-5; V: TRBV19; size: NA; D: NA; CDR3: CASRSAGGGIQPQHF; DNA: TGTGCCAGTAGATCAGCGGGGGGCGGGATTCAGCCCCAGCATTTT
J: TRBJ2-5; V: TRBV5-4; size: NA; D: NA; CDR3: CASSLPTHGETQYF; DNA: TGTGCCAGCAGCCTACCCACCCACGGTGAGACCCAGTACTTC
J: TRBJ2-7; V: TRBV18; size: NA; D: NA; CDR3: CASSPSFPAYEQYF; DNA: TGTGCCAGCTCCCCCTCATTTCCCGCTTACGAGCAGTACTTC
J: TRBJ2-5; V: TRBV4-3; size: NA; D: NA; CDR3: CASSQVRGTGVETQYF; DNA: TGCGCCAGCAGCCAAGTCAGGGGGACGGGGGTGGAGACCCAGTACTTC
J: TRBJ2-1; V: TRBV28; size: NA; D: TRBD2; CDR3: CASNPGGGLNNEQFF; DNA: TGTGCCAGCAATCCCGGCGGGGGTCTTAACAATGAGCAGTTCTTC
J: TRBJ1-2; V: TRBV27; size: NA; D: TRBD1; CDR3: CASSFNRGLGGYTF; DNA: TGTGCCAGCTCGTTTAACAGGGGGCTCGGGGGCTACACCTTC